Presented here are 10 T cell receptor beta chains from one specimen sequenced in a study of identical twins. TCRdb redid the calling of the 5' RACE reads with MiXCR, one entry per CDR3 protein. The sample holds a few hundred thousand distinct CDR3 sequences, about 15% seen once. The same sample was also studied in work on yellow fever vaccine responses in identical twins.

Sequenced input: CD4+ T cells sorted from blood. These receptors were collected from a woman in her late teens or twenties in good health.

V is TRBV15 and J is TRBJ2-1, with 10 bases aligning to TRBD1. Germline V lookup: CDR1 LNHNV, CDR2 YYDKDF (reference sequence). This CDR3 contains 16 residues. With 1 base clipped from V and 2 bases from J, the junction kept 2 bases outside the gene matches. CDR3 region: CATSRAGTGAYNEQFF. CDR3 DNA: TGTGCCACCAGCAGAGCGGGGACAGGGGCCTACAATGAGCAGTTCTTC.

This clonotype was detected only a few times. This chain joins TRBV7-6 and TRBJ2-1, with 16 bases matching TRBD2. The CDR3 loop spans 16 amino acids. CDR1 SGHVS and CDR2 FNYEAQ come from the germline V gene. V was clipped by 5 bases and J by 2 bases; unmatched bases: 0. CDR3 sequence: CASSGTSGGAYNEQFF. The CDR3 coding sequence is TGTGCCAGCAGCGGGACTAGCGGGGGGGCCTACAATGAGCAGTTCTTC.

This clonotype was observed a handful of times. This CDR3 is CASSEVAYEQFF. CDR3 coding DNA: TGTGCCAGCAGCGAAGTGGCGTATGAGCAGTTCTTC. V usage is TRBV12-3 or TRBV12-4 and J usage is TRBJ2-1; D unresolved. Trimming removed 6 bases from V and 8 bases from J, with 11 bases in between. The CDR3 consists of 12 residues.

This clonotype came up a few times. CDR3 protein: CSARGRGSSYNEQFF. The CDR3 nucleotides read TGCAGTGCTAGAGGACGCGGCAGCTCCTACAATGAGCAGTTCTTC. The rearrangement joins TRBV20-1 to TRBJ2-1; D unresolved. V lost 1 base and J lost 0, with 10 bases in between. Per germline, CDR1 DFQATT and CDR2 SNEGSKA (reference sequence). This CDR3 contains 15 residues.

V gene TRBV6-1 combines with J gene TRBJ2-3, with D tentatively TRBD1 or TRBD2 (5 bases each). V was cut by 6 bases and J by 8 bases, with 18 bases left in between. This CDR3 comprises 14 residues. Germline V gene sequence: CDR1 MNHNS, CDR2 SASEGT. CDR3 in amino acids: CASREGQAQTTQYF. The CDR3 DNA sequence: TGTGCCAGCAGAGAGGGGCAAGCACAGACTACGCAGTATTTT.

This chain uses TRBV3-1 with TRBJ1-6; tentatively, D is TRBD1 (6 bases). V was shortened by 0 bases and J by 8 bases, with 8 bases between the two germline ends. The CDR3 is 14 residues long. Germline loops: CDR1 LGHDT, CDR2 YNNKEL (reference sequence). CDR3 DNA: TGTGCCAGCAGCCAAGAAGGGGGATATTCACCCCTCCACTTT. This gives the protein CASSQEGGYSPLHF.

The rearrangement joins TRBV7-2 to TRBJ2-1, with D possibly called TRBD1 or TRBD2 (5 bases each). The ends were cut back, 4 bases at V and 7 bases at J, with 20 bases in the middle. Germline V gene data show CDR1 as SGHTA and CDR2 as FQGNSA. This CDR3 is 16 amino acids long. The DNA of the CDR3 is TGTGCCAGCAGCTCTCAGGGAGTGAGTAGGGCGAATGAGCAGTTCTTC. Amino acids: CASSSQGVSRANEQFF. Complete variable domain (other parts from reference TRBV7-2 and TRBJ2-1): GAGVSQSPSNKVTEKGKDVELRCDPISGHTALYWYRQSLGQGLEFLIYFQGNSAPDKSGLPSDRFSAERTGGSVSTLTIQRTQQEDSAVYLCASSSQGVSRANEQFFGPGTRLTVL.

This chain joins TRBV5-5 and TRBJ2-7; no clear D. Looked up from germline, CDR1 is SGHKS and CDR2 is YYEKEE (reference sequence). The CDR3 has 11 amino acids. V was trimmed by 4 bases and J by 4 bases, leaving 6 bases between them. This chain's CDR3 is CASSLIYEQYV. The DNA of the CDR3 is TGTGCCAGCAGCCTGATATACGAGCAGTACGTC.

The rearrangement uses TRBV3-1 and TRBJ2-2; D gene ambiguous. The CDR3 sequence is 15 residues long. Germline lookup yields CDR1 LGHDT and CDR2 YNNKEL (reference sequence). The germline V and J ends were trimmed by 1 base and 1 base, with 7 bases remaining between them. This CDR3 is CASSQGPGNTGELFF. The CDR3 bases are TGTGCCAGCAGCCAAGGACCGGGGAACACCGGGGAGCTGTTTTTT.

This clonotype was detected only a few times. The CDR3 DNA reads as TGCAGTGCTCAAATTGGGGGGGCGCTCACCTTC. This encodes CSAQIGGALTF. The chain joins TRBV20-1 to TRBJ1-2, with a weak D call TRBD1 (6 bases). The V end was cut by 5 bases, the J end by 13 bases, with 17 bases between. The CDR3 loop spans 11 amino acids. The germline CDR1 and CDR2 sequences are DFQATT and SNEGSKA (reference sequence).